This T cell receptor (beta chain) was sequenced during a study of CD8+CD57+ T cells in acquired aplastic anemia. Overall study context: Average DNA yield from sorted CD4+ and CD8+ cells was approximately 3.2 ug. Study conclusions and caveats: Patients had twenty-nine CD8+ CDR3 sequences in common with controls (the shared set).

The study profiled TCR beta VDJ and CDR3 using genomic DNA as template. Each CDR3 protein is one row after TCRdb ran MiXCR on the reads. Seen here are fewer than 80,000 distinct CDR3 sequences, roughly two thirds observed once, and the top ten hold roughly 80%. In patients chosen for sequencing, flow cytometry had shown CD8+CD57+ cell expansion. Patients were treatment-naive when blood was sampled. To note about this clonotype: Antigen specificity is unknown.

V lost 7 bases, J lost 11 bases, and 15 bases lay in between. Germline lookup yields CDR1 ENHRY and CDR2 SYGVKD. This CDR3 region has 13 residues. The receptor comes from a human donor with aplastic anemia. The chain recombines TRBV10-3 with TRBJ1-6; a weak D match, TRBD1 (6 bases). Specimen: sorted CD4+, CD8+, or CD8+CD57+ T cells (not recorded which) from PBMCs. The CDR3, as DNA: TGTGCCATCAACAGGGAGGGAGGAACACCCCTCCACTTT. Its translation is CAINREGGTPLHF.